This T cell receptor beta chain came from a study of T-cell memory formation after mild COVID-19. Study conclusions and caveats: A second wave of clones peaked on day 37, and their SARS-CoV-2 specificity went unconfirmed. Pre-infection memory harbored some responding clones, suggesting cross-reactive memory joined.

5'RACE with constant-segment primers yielded barcoded, UMI-tagged TCR alpha and TCR beta cDNA libraries. TCRdb redid the calling of the 5' RACE reads with MiXCR, one entry per CDR3 protein. In the table there are around 390,000 distinct CDR3 sequences, 16% of which are singletons. The CDR3 contains 16 residues. CDR1 is MGHRA and CDR2 is YSYEKL in the germline V gene. Trimming stripped 0 bases from V and 0 bases from J, with 9 bases between. Worth noting for this clonotype: The antigen is unknown.

Source material: PBMCs or a T cell subset sorted from them (not recorded which). The clonotype was recovered from a man between 18 and 35 years old who had mild COVID-19 (a few samples of this study predate the infection). Cell type and time point are not known. The V call is TRBV4-1, the J call TRBJ2-1; D may be TRBD2 (5 bases). The CDR3 DNA follows: TGCGCCAGCAGCCAAGAGATAGCGAGCTCCTACAATGAGCAGTTCTTC. Translation gives CASSQEIASSYNEQFF.